The sample holds many counts of the clone carrying this T cell receptor (beta chain). Its antigen is still unknown. The sample comes from a study of response to subunit inactivated influenza vaccine. Findings of the study overall: Seasonal influenza vaccination, on each occasion, was suggested by the authors to recruit few new T cells.

The CDR3 totals 15 residues. Germline values: CDR1 SGDLS, CDR2 YYNGEE. The ends were cut back, 6 bases at V and 2 bases at J, with 17 bases in the middle. TCRdb recomputed calls from the RT-PCR reads with MiXCR, one row per CDR3 protein. The sample includes hundreds of thousands of distinct CDR3 sequences, 10% to 15% of them seen just once. Sequenced material: PBMCs from blood, taken on the day of vaccination. The chain recombines TRBV9 with TRBJ2-5; D is perhaps TRBD2 (5 bases). The clonotype comes from a man in his fifties who received an inactivated influenza vaccine. In nucleotides, the CDR3 is TGTGCCAGCACCATCGGATCGGGGTGGCAAGAGACCCAGTACTTC. It codes for CASTIGSGWQETQYF.